Included here is one T cell receptor beta chain sequence, with context. Profiling relied on immunoSEQ multiplex PCR, and the TCRdb table lists in-frame clones only, not all of them. This table holds 20,000 to 25,000 clones, approximately 87% found once. This entry is derived from a study of T cell changes during pregnancy in multiple sclerosis. V was trimmed by 0 bases and J by 1 base, leaving 14 bases between them. This CDR3 contains 17 residues. In germline, CDR1 is SGDLS, CDR2 YYNGEE. The receptor was isolated from a female donor with multiple sclerosis, enrolled in a pregnancy study. This rearrangement joins TRBV9 to TRBJ2-1; perhaps TRBD2 as D (6 bases). The sequenced sample was CD8+ T cells from peripheral blood mononuclear cells, obtained before pregnancy. The CDR3 coding sequence is TGTGCCAGCAGCGTAGGGACCTTTGCGGGATCCTACAATGAGCAGTTCTTC. Its translation: CASSVGTFAGSYNEQFF.